The 16 T cell receptor beta chains below all came from one sample that was sequenced in a study of tumor-infiltrating lymphocytes in primary liver carcinoma. From around 500 ng of total RNA, TCR beta-specific cDNA was reverse-transcribed using a constant-region primer. For TCR beta, libraries were produced by three nested multiplex PCR rounds using slightly modified ARM-PCR. Amplification in the first two PCR rounds was performed using TRBV1-TRBV30 forward primers and a C-beta reverse primer for approximately 10 cycles each. TCRdb independently ran MiXCR on the multiplex PCR reads; one entry per CDR3 protein. The table lists hundreds of thousands of distinct CDR3 sequences, more than 55% of them singletons. The authors took blood RNA from unsorted whole blood and also extracted germline DNA. Sequencing used peripheral blood. These receptors all stem from a middle-aged man with primary liver carcinoma and hepatitis B virus infection.

About this clonotype: The junction departs from the called germline gene at one end, perhaps through a read error. The chain employs TRBV11-2 and TRBJ2-3; D could derive from TRBD1 or TRBD2 (5 bases each). This CDR3 contains 14 residues. Germline CDR1 is SGHAT and CDR2 is FQNNGV. The CDR3 DNA sequence: TGTGCCAGCAGTCGGGGCTTTGACACACATACGCAGTATTTT. Translation: CASSRGFDTHTQYF.

This clonotype was detected ten times or more. The chain employs TRBV4-2 and TRBJ2-5, with 10 bases lining up with TRBD2. The ends lost 2 bases at V and 2 bases at J; junction bases unmatched: 5. The CDR3 length is 16 residues. Germline V gives CDR1 LGHNA, CDR2 YNFKEQ. The CDR3 sequence is CASSQLTSGIQETQYF. CDR3 coding DNA: TGTGCCAGCAGCCAACTTACTAGCGGGATTCAAGAGACCCAGTACTTC.

This clonotype appeared a few times. The chain employs TRBV30 and TRBJ2-3, with 8 nucleotides matching TRBD2. The V segment lost 0 bases and the J segment 5 bases; nucleotides outside the gene matches: 7. Looked up from germline, CDR1 is GTSNPN and CDR2 is SVGIG (reference sequence). The CDR3 length is 15 residues. In nucleotides, the CDR3 is TGTGCCTGGAGTGTACGGGCCGGGGGGGGAGATACGCAGTATTTT. It is translated as CAWSVRAGGGDTQYF.

The sample holds one count of this clonotype. At one end, the junction sequence differs from germline, possibly due to a read error. The V call is TRBV30, the J call TRBJ2-2; maybe TRBD2 (5 bases). CDR1 is GTSNPN and CDR2 is SVGIG in the germline V gene (reference sequence). The CDR3 sequence is 17 residues long. The CDR3 spells CAWIGSRRPINTGELFF. CDR3 DNA: TGTGCCTGGATTGGGAGCAGGAGGCCGATAAACACCGGGGAGTTGTTTTTT.

This clonotype was seen only a few times. V and J are TRBV5-1 and TRBJ2-7; no firm D call. Germline CDR1 reads SGHRS; CDR2 reads YFSETQ. Trimming removed 3 bases from V and 0 bases from J, with 10 bases in between. The length of the CDR3 is 14 residues. The CDR3 DNA reads TGCGCCAGCAGCTCGGATACGGGCTCCTACGAGCAGTACTTC. It translates to CASSSDTGSYEQYF.

This clonotype was recorded a few times. V and J are TRBV13 and TRBJ2-1; 14 bases align to TRBD2. The germline V gene encodes CDR1 PRHDT and CDR2 FYEKMQ (reference sequence). V gave up 4 bases and J gave up 8 bases; unmatched junction bases: 10. CDR3 length: 17 residues. As DNA, the CDR3 is TGTGCCAGCAGCTCGACTAGCGGGAGGGCCGGGTTCGATGAGCAGTTCTTC. Its protein product is CASSSTSGRAGFDEQFF.

This clonotype was picked up many times. The rearrangement joins TRBV6-6 to TRBJ1-1; D not certain. V was pared by 5 bases and J by 1 base, with 5 bases between. CDR1 and CDR2 (germline): MNHNY, SVGAGI (reference sequence). CDR3 length: 12 amino acids. DNA of the CDR3: TGTGCCAGCAGTGCCTCGAACACTGAAGCTTTCTTT. Translated: CASSASNTEAFF.

J is TRBJ2-1 and V is TRBV5-1; either TRBD1 or TRBD2 may supply D (5 bases each). From germline, CDR1 is SGHRS and CDR2 YFSETQ. CDR3 length: 15 residues. The V and J ends lost 7 bases and 6 bases respectively, with 20 bases between them. The CDR3 DNA reads TGCGCCAGCCGTGGCCCAGTGGGTGGGGGCAATGAGCAGTTCTTC. It codes for CASRGPVGGGNEQFF.

This clonotype was counted a few times. This rearrangement joins TRBV7-6 to TRBJ2-1, with 10 bases matching TRBD2. The V gene end was trimmed by 4 bases and the J gene end by 8 bases; junction bases not matched to a gene: 11. The CDR3 has 16 residues. The germline V gene has CDR1 SGHVS and CDR2 FNYEAQ. CDR3 protein: CASSSVAGGFMDEQFF. In DNA, the CDR3 is TGTGCCAGCAGCTCGGTAGCGGGAGGTTTCATGGATGAGCAGTTCTTC.

This clonotype was counted between two and nine times. The chain employs TRBV2 and TRBJ2-5; TRBD1 aligns across 12 bases. The V and J ends lost 4 bases and 5 bases, in that order; junction bases with no gene match: 2. Germline-derived CDR1 and CDR2 are SNHLY and FYNNEI. The CDR3 is 14 amino acids. CDR3 in amino acids: CASSAGQGAETQYF. CDR3 sequence (DNA): TGTGCCAGCAGTGCGGGACAGGGGGCCGAGACCCAGTACTTC. Using reference TRBV2 and TRBJ2-5 for the parts outside the CDR3, the full variable domain is EPEVTQTPSHQVTQMGQEVILRCVPISNHLYFYWYRQILGQKVEFLVSFYNNEISEKSEIFDDQFSVERPDGSNFTLKIRSTKLEDSAMYFCASSAGQGAETQYFGPGTRLLVL.

On this clonotype itself: This sequence may be a read error, since a much larger clone differs from it by one base. V is TRBV6-2 or TRBV6-3 and J is TRBJ2-7, with 8 bases lining up with TRBD2. Germline CDR1 is MNHEY and CDR2 is SVGEGT. J gave up 2 bases and V 6 bases, and 6 bases lay outside the gene matches. The CDR3 covers 14 residues. The CDR3 sequence is CASRLAEGTYEQYF. The CDR3 region has the DNA TGTGCCAGCAGACTAGCGGAAGGGACCTACGAGCAGTACTTC.

The chain recombines TRBV28 with TRBJ2-3; 7 bases agree with TRBD1. The V and J ends lost 6 bases and 6 bases, in that order; junction bases with no gene match: 9. This CDR3 spans 14 amino acids. Germline V gene data show CDR1 as MDHEN and CDR2 as SYDVKM. The CDR3 reads CASSDKGGRDTQYF. In DNA form, the CDR3 reads TGTGCCAGCAGCGACAAAGGGGGCCGGGATACGCAGTATTTT. Full variable domain (missing parts from reference TRBV28 and TRBJ2-3): DVKVTQSSRYLVKRTGEKVFLECVQDMDHENMFWYRQDPGLGLRLIYFSYDVKMKEKGDIPEGYSVSREKKERFSLILESASTNQTSMYLCASSDKGGRDTQYFGPGTRLTVL.

In this sample, this clonotype turned up many times. The rearrangement joins TRBV6-1 to TRBJ1-2, with 8 bases matching TRBD1. V dropped 7 bases and J dropped 3; count of bases not matched to a gene: 10. Germline CDR1 is MNHNS and CDR2 is SASEGT. This CDR3 comprises 15 residues. The CDR3 DNA is TGTGCCAGCATAAGGACAGGGCAATTCTACTATGGCTACACCTTC. Its translation is CASIRTGQFYYGYTF.

On this clonotype: This may stem from a read error, because a much larger clone lies one nucleotide away. The chain employs TRBV6-2 or TRBV6-3 and TRBJ2-7; 11 positions match TRBD1. Germline CDR1 reads MNHEY; CDR2 reads SVGEGT. CDR3 length equals 14 residues. In DNA form, the CDR3 reads TGTGCCAGCAGATTGGACAGGGGGCTCTACGAGCATTACTTC. This translates into CASRLDRGLYEHYF.

About this clonotype: This sequence may be a read error, since a much larger clone differs from it by one base. The genes are TRBV6-2 or TRBV6-3 and TRBJ2-1, with no clear D. From germline, CDR1 is MNHEY and CDR2 SVGEGT. The CDR3 runs 17 residues. V was shortened by 2 bases and J by 7 bases, with 21 bases between the two germline ends. The CDR3 sequence is CASSYPAAAPPQNEQFF. The CDR3 DNA sequence: TGTGCCAGCAGTTACCCCGCAGCAGCGCCGCCCCAGAATGAGCAGTTCTTC.

As concerns this clonotype: This may stem from a read error, because a much larger clone lies one nucleotide away. DNA of the CDR3: TGCGCCAGCAGCCAAGATCGCTACGGGCAGTACTTC. Its protein is CASSQDRYGQYF. The chain combines TRBV4-3 with TRBJ2-7; D is unclear. The germline V gene encodes CDR1 LGHNA and CDR2 YSLEER. The CDR3 totals 12 residues.